What follows describes a single T cell receptor (beta chain). Germline and junction disagree at one end, which may indicate a read error. CDR3 length: 13 residues. The data originate from a study of blood T cell repertoires in COVID-19. On the study more broadly: Sources were T cells, B-cell-depleted T cells, or PBMCs; the material itself was cDNA or gDNA.

Recovery among Cohort 3 donors was established by two negative PCRs, clearance, or symptom resolution. Authors' processing steps: Estimation of nucleated cell counts was performed using reference gene primer amplification. Clones were read by immunoSEQ multiplex PCR, and TCRdb kept only the in-frame ones, dropping some. V and J calls and clone size come straight from that table; D and trimming were deduced from the DNA. The data show 200,000 or so clones, around 92% seen once. This TCR was recovered from a woman between 18 and 30 years old who had recovered from COVID-19. This chain links TRBV12-3 or TRBV12-4 with TRBJ1-2, with a tentative D call TRBD1 (6 bases). Sequencing was performed on PBMCs or T cells enriched from blood (not recorded which). The CDR3 reads CASSLGQYYGYTF. Written as DNA, the CDR3 is TGTGCCAGCAGCTTAGGACAGTACTATGGCTACACCTTC.